Listed below are T cell receptor beta chains from one sample, sequenced in a study of monozygotic twins with inflammatory bowel disease. TCRdb re-called the 5' RACE reads, yielding one record per CDR3 amino acid sequence without DNA. This table lists fewer than 450,000 distinct CDR3 sequences. Sequenced: blood. The receptors were gathered from a human donor with ulcerative colitis or Crohn's disease, or a healthy co-twin of an affected twin (not recorded which). CDR3s include the opening cysteine and the closing phenylalanine or tryptophan.

V,J,CDR3
TRBV6-5,TRBJ2-3,CASSYDRVRATQYF
TRBV5-1,TRBJ1-2,CASSVEDGSTNYGYTF
TRBV5-1,TRBJ2-3,CASSTRPGDTQYF
TRBV20-1,TRBJ2-1,CSASEQRGFGNEQFF
TRBV27,TRBJ1-6,CASRTTDSYNSPLHF
TRBV15,TRBJ1-5,CATSRDVGAQPQHF
TRBV9,TRBJ2-3,CASSVESGEPDTQYF
TRBV19,TRBJ2-3,CASSMTSGGSYTQYF
TRBV14,TRBJ2-1,CASSQDWGRDRYNEQFF
TRBV20-1,TRBJ1-5,CSARTSANQPQHF
TRBV6-2/TRBV6-3,TRBJ2-3,CASSRTAQDTQYF
TRBV4-3,TRBJ2-5,CASSQDRPRTGGFKTQYF
TRBV5-1,TRBJ2-7,CASSPFGTGVYEQYF
TRBV12-3/TRBV12-4,TRBJ2-3,CASSYILTSTDTQYF
TRBV18,TRBJ1-4,CASSPSSGGPNEKLFF
TRBV5-1,TRBJ1-1,CASSIRDREYQSEAFF
TRBV5-6,TRBJ1-5,CASSLGGRRRVGSNQPQHF
TRBV7-3,TRBJ2-3,CASSRDRLAGTDTQYF
TRBV5-1,TRBJ1-6,CASSLGTSSYNSPLHF
TRBV6-5,TRBJ1-6,CASSYSRILNSPLHF
TRBV7-2,TRBJ1-6,CASSPQPQGVRSPLHF
TRBV5-1,TRBJ2-5,CASSFPREGETQYF
TRBV7-9,TRBJ2-2,CASSSSGGQYTGELFF
TRBV29-1,TRBJ1-5,CSAKDGNSNQPQHF
TRBV5-1,TRBJ1-2,CASSFVDRNYGYTF
TRBV2,TRBJ1-6,CASIGQGFDSPLHF
TRBV24-1,TRBJ2-2,CATSRSPTNTGELFF
TRBV19,TRBJ1-5,CASSIAGGNQPQHF